The clone carrying this TCR beta chain was seen a few times. Its target is unknown. One end of the junction fails to match germline, which may point to a read error. The data stem from a study of breast tumors, draining lymph nodes, adjacent tissues. Each CDR3 protein gets one entry after TCRdb re-called the multiplex PCR reads with MiXCR. The repertoire has around 300,000 distinct CDR3 sequences, roughly 31% of them found once; the top ten carry more than 1%. The lymph nodes were axillary draining lymph nodes from breast cancer patients. Study-wide findings and caveats: Tumor T cell lymph node origin was a supported hypothesis, not proven. Tumor TCR diversity was below lymph nodes but above nontumor tissue. Luminal-like breast cancer showed significantly higher tumor–nontumor repertoire similarity than basal-like.

The sequence came from a female donor with breast cancer. Some clones in this sample may be carry-over from other donors' samples. Sequencing was performed on axillary lymph node tissue.

CDR3 residues: CAGSFGGETQYF. DNA of the CDR3: TGTGCCGGCAGCTTTGGGGGAGAGACCCAGTACTTC. The chain links TRBV11-3 to TRBJ2-5; D could derive from TRBD1 or TRBD2 (5 bases each). The V gene's germline CDR1 is SGHNT and CDR2 YENEEA. The CDR3 loop spans 12 amino acids. Full variable domain (outside the CDR3, taken from reference TRBV11-3 and TRBJ2-5): EAGVVQSPRYKIIEKKQPVAFWCNPISGHNTLYWYLQNLGQGPELLIRYENEEAVDDSQLPKDRFSAERLKGVDSTLKIQPAELGDSAVYLCAGSFGGETQYFGPGTRLLVL.